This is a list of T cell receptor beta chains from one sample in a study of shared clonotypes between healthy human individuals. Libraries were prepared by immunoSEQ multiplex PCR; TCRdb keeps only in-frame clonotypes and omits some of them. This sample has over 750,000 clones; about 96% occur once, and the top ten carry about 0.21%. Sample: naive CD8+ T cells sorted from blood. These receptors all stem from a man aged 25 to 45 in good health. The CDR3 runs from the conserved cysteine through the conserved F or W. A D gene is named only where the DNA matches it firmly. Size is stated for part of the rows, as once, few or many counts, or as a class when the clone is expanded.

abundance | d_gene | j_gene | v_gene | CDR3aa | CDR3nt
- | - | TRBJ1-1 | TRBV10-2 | CASSDYRDTEAFF | TGCGCCAGCAGTGATTACCGGGATACTGAAGCTTTCTTT
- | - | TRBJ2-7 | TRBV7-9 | CASSLDGGEQYF | TGTGCCAGCAGCTTAGATGGGGGGGAGCAGTACTTC
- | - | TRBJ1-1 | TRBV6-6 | CASSYSSTEAFF | TGTGCCAGCAGTTACTCGAGTACTGAAGCTTTCTTT
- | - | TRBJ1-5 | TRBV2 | CASRGDGAQPQHF | TGTGCCAGCAGGGGGGACGGCGCCCAGCCCCAGCATTTT
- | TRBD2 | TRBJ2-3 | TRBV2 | CASHTSGSSDTQYF | TGTGCCAGCCACACTAGCGGGAGCTCAGATACGCAGTATTTT
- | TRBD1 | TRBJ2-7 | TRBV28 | CASSRGQGRLPYEQYF | TGTGCCAGCAGTCGAGGACAGGGGCGACTCCCCTACGAGCAGTACTTC
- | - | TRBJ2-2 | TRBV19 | CASSQGSGELFF | TGTGCCAGTAGCCAGGGTTCCGGGGAGCTGTTTTTT
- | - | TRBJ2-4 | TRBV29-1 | CSVETGIFDIQYF | TGCAGCGTTGAGACAGGCATCTTTGACATTCAGTACTTC
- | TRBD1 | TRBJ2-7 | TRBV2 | CASSVGQGWYEQYF | TGTGCCAGCAGTGTAGGACAGGGATGGTACGAGCAGTACTTC
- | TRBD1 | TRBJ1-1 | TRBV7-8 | CASSLKPGQGRFSLF | TGTGCCAGCAGCTTAAAGCCGGGACAGGGACGATTCTCTCTCTTT
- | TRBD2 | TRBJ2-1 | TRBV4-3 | CASSQRAGGPNEQFF | TGCGCCAGCAGCCAACGAGCGGGAGGGCCAAATGAGCAGTTCTTC
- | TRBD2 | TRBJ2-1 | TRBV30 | CAWSVAGGPEFF | TGTGCCTGGAGTGTAGCGGGAGGGCCGGAGTTCTTC
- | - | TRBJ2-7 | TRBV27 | CASSPGPSEQYF | TGTGCCAGCAGTCCAGGACCTTCCGAGCAGTACTTC
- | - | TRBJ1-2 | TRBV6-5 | CASSYSNLGFAGYTF | TGTGCCAGCAGTTACTCTAACCTCGGGTTTGCTGGCTACACCTTC
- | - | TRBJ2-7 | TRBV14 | CASSQLPAISYEQYF | TGTGCCAGCAGCCAACTTCCAGCCATCTCCTACGAGCAGTACTTC
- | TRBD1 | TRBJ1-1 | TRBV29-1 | CSVEDGQEAEAFF | TGCAGCGTTGAAGACGGACAGGAGGCTGAAGCTTTCTTT
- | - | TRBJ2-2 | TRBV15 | CATSRTPSNTGELFF | TGTGCCACCAGCAGAACCCCATCAAACACCGGGGAGCTGTTTTTT
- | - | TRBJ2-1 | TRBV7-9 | CASSFVRQSDEQFF | TGTGCCAGCAGCTTCGTTCGCCAATCTGATGAGCAGTTCTTC
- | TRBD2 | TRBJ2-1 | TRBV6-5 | CASSGLAGGQNEQFF | TGTGCCAGCAGCGGACTAGCGGGAGGGCAAAATGAGCAGTTCTTC
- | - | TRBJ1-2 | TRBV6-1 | CASSVFPSGDGYTF | TGTGCCAGCAGTGTTTTTCCTTCAGGGGATGGCTACACCTTC
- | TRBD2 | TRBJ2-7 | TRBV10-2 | CASSRGAAGGLYEQYF | TGCGCCAGCAGTCGGGGCGCTGCGGGAGGGCTCTACGAGCAGTACTTC
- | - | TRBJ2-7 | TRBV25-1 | CASSEWGTYEQYF | TGTGCCAGCAGTGAATGGGGCACCTACGAGCAGTACTTC
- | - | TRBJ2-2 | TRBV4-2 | CASSRGLLNTGELFF | TGTGCCAGCAGTCGGGGACTTTTGAACACCGGGGAGCTGTTTTTT
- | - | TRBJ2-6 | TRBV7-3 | CASSLNGAGSGANVLTF | TGTGCCAGCAGCTTAAATGGGGCGGGTTCTGGGGCCAACGTCCTGACTTTC
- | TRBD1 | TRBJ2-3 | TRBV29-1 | CSIGQGPGTQYF | TGCAGCATCGGACAGGGCCCGGGTACGCAGTATTTT
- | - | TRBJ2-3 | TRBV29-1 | CSVVSGVSTDTQYF | TGCAGCGTTGTAAGCGGAGTAAGCACAGATACGCAGTATTTT
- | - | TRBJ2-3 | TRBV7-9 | CASSFRADTQYF | TGTGCCAGCAGCTTTCGAGCAGATACGCAGTATTTT
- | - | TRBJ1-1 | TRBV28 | CASSLFHVAFF | TGTGCCAGCAGTTTGTTCCACGTAGCTTTCTTT
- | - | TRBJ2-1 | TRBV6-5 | CAARGFAYNEQFF | TGTGCCGCCCGGGGCTTTGCCTACAATGAGCAGTTCTTC
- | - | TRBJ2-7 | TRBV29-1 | CSAFGTRSYEQYF | TGCAGCGCGTTCGGGACAAGGTCCTACGAGCAGTACTTC
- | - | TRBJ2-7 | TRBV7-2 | CASSSYPGTYEQYF | TGTGCCAGCAGCTCGTACCCGGGAACCTACGAGCAGTACTTC
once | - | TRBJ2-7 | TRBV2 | CASSEGLGDGEQYF | TGTGCCAGCAGTGAAGGCCTAGGAGACGGGGAGCAGTACTTC
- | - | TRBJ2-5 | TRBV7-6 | CASSLGPGHQETQYF | TGTGCCAGCAGCTTAGGGCCCGGGCACCAAGAGACCCAGTACTTC
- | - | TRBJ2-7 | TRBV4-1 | CASSQGWATGDEEQYF | TGCGCCAGCAGCCAAGGATGGGCGACAGGTGATGAGGAGCAGTACTTC
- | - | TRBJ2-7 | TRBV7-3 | CASSPDGAHHEQYF | TGTGCCAGCAGCCCGGACGGGGCTCACCACGAGCAGTACTTC
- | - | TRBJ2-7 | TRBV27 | CASSFQRGVEQYF | TGTGCCAGCAGTTTTCAGAGGGGTGTCGAGCAGTACTTC
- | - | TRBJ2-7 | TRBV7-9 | CASSSLYPPYPAWEQYF | TGTGCCAGCAGCTCTCTATATCCCCCGTACCCGGCCTGGGAGCAGTACTTC
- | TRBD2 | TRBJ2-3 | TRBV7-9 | CASSHLAGSTDTQYF | TGTGCCAGCAGCCACCTAGCGGGTAGCACAGATACGCAGTATTTT
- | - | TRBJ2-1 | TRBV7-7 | CASSFYEGDEQFF | TGTGCTAGCAGCTTTTATGAGGGGGATGAGCAGTTCTTC
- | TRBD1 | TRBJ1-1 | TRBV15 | CATSRDRRGPEAFF | TGTGCCACCAGCAGAGATCGCAGGGGGCCTGAAGCTTTCTTT
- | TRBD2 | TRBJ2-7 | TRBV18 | CASSPVAGAYEQYF | TGTGCCAGCTCACCTGTAGCGGGAGCCTACGAGCAGTACTTC
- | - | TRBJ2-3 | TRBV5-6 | CASSLGTPLLRDTQYF | TGTGCCAGCAGCTTGGGGACTCCCCTCCTCCGAGATACGCAGTATTTT
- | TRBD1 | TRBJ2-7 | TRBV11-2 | CASSFGTEMYEQYF | TGTGCCAGCAGCTTCGGGACAGAGATGTACGAGCAGTACTTC
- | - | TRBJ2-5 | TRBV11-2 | CASSSLETQYF | TGTGCCAGCAGCTCTTTGGAGACCCAGTACTTC
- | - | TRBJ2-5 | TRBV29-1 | CSVEDRGGGETQYF | TGCAGCGTTGAAGATCGAGGGGGGGGAGAGACCCAGTACTTC
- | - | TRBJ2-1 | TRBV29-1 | CSVVNNEQFF | TGCAGCGTTGTGAACAATGAGCAGTTCTTC
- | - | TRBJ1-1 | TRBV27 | CASSLSVGDRMGSAFF | TGTGCCAGCAGTTTATCGGTCGGGGATAGGATGGGGTCCGCTTTCTTT